A selection of T cell receptor beta chains follows, all from one sample in a study of regulatory T cells in long-lasting Graves disease. In TCRdb, the multiplex PCR reads were re-called with MiXCR into one record per CDR3 protein. The sample lists approximately 400,000 distinct CDR3 sequences; around 20% were seen once. The material was peripheral blood mononuclear cells (PBMCs), obtained when the disease was refractory, from a patient treated with antithyroid drugs. The receptors here all came from a female donor with Graves disease. CDR3s include the opening cysteine and the closing phenylalanine or tryptophan. The D gene is left open where the match is weak. Size is omitted from some rows. Given values are once, few, many or a class for expanded clones.

>TRBJ1-2|TRBV7-2|-|once
TGTGCCAGCAGCTTAGCGACCGGACAGACCTCTAGTGGCTATGGCTACACCTTC
CASSLATGQTSSGYGYTF
>TRBJ2-7|TRBV7-2|-|many
TGTGCCAGCAGCTTAGGTCAGGGGCCAACCTACGAGCAGTACTTC
CASSLGQGPTYEQYF
>TRBJ2-7|TRBV18|-|few
TGTGCCAGCTCACCATTGCGGACGAGCTACGAGCAGTACTTC
CASSPLRTSYEQYF
>TRBJ2-3|TRBV10-3|-|many
TGTGCCATCAGTGAAGGATACACAGATACGCAGTATTTT
CAISEGYTDTQYF
>TRBJ2-2|TRBV3-1|-|-
TGTGCCAGCAGCAGACACCCGGGACATGACCTGGACGGGGAGCTGTTTTTT
CASSRHPGHDLDGELFF
>TRBJ2-7|TRBV18|TRBD1|few
TGTGCCAGCTCACTAGGACAGGACGAGCAGTACTTC
CASSLGQDEQYF
>TRBJ2-7|TRBV29-1|TRBD1|-
TGCAGCGCCGGACAGGGGGTCTACGAGCAGTACTTC
CSAGQGVYEQYF
>TRBJ1-1|TRBV7-6|-|many
TGTGCCAGCAGCTTAGAAGTAGAGGGTGAAGCTTTCTTT
CASSLEVEGEAFF
>TRBJ2-1|TRBV11-2|-|once
TGTGCCAGCGCAGGGTCCTACAATGAGCAGTTCTTC
CASAGSYNEQFF
>TRBJ2-5|TRBV4-3|-|-
TGCGCCAGCAGCCAAGTTAGGTCACTAGGGGAGACCCAGTACTTC
CASSQVRSLGETQYF
>TRBJ1-2|TRBV20-1|-|many
TGCAGTGCTAGGGGCAGCATCTATGGCTACACCTTC
CSARGSIYGYTF
>TRBJ1-1|TRBV10-3|-|-
TGTGCCATCAGTGACTACAGCGCCATGAACACTGAAGCTTTCTTT
CAISDYSAMNTEAFF
>TRBJ1-3|TRBV20-1|-|few
TGCAGTGCTTCAAGGACGGTGAGCTCTGGAAACACCATATATTTT
CSASRTVSSGNTIYF
>TRBJ2-1|TRBV15|TRBD1|-
TGTGCCACCAGCCAATGGACAGGGTCCAATGAGCAGTTCTTC
CATSQWTGSNEQFF
>TRBJ2-7|TRBV6-1|-|-
TGTGCCAGCAGCTCGATAGGGGCGCTTAGGTCCGAGCAGTACTTC
CASSSIGALRSEQYF
>TRBJ1-4|TRBV18|-|-
TGTGCCAGCTCACCACGACGGGGCATTGGAGAAAAACTGTTTTTT
CASSPRRGIGEKLFF
>TRBJ2-7|TRBV19|-|-
TGTGCCAGTAGTATAGTATCCGGCGGGGACGGATCATACGAGCAGTACTTC
CASSIVSGGDGSYEQYF
>TRBJ2-5|TRBV27|-|few
TGTGCCAGCAGCCGAGGCTCGGGGTCGCAAGAGACCCAGTACTTC
CASSRGSGSQETQYF
>TRBJ2-3|TRBV18|-|-
TGTGCCAGCTCACCAGGGCAAACCGCCACAGATACGCAGTATTTT
CASSPGQTATDTQYF
>TRBJ1-1|TRBV10-3|TRBD1|-
TGTGCCATCCCCATAAGACAGGGAGAGAACACTGAAGCTTTCTTT
CAIPIRQGENTEAFF
>TRBJ2-7|TRBV2|-|-
TGTGCCAGCAGTGAAGCGCTTCGATGGGACTTCGGATCCTATGAGCAGTACTTC
CASSEALRWDFGSYEQYF
>TRBJ2-7|TRBV7-9|-|many
TGTGCCAGCTCACCACCGGGACTGAACTACGAGCAGTACTTC
CASSPPGLNYEQYF
>TRBJ1-3|TRBV20-1|-|few
TGCAGTGCTAGGCCCATCGGAGCGGGAAACACCATATATTTT
CSARPIGAGNTIYF
>TRBJ2-5|TRBV6-2/TRBV6-3|-|-
TGTGCCAGCACCCAAGGGGAGACCCAGTACTTC
CASTQGETQYF
>TRBJ2-1|TRBV10-3|TRBD2|-
TGTGCCATCAGTGAGTCGGGCGGGACTAGCGGCTACAATGAGCAGTTCTTC
CAISESGGTSGYNEQFF
>TRBJ2-5|TRBV6-1|TRBD2|few
TGTGCCAGCAGGCCCGATAGCGGGAGAAGGGAGACCCAGTACTTC
CASRPDSGRRETQYF
>TRBJ1-6|TRBV9|-|few
TGTGCCAGCAGCGCCAGGGATTATAATTCACCCCTCCACTTT
CASSARDYNSPLHF
>TRBJ1-4|TRBV20-1|TRBD1|many
TGCAGTGCTAGAGGAGAGGGACAGGGACGAACTAATGAAAAACTGTTTTTT
CSARGEGQGRTNEKLFF
>TRBJ2-2|TRBV20-1|-|-
TGCAGTGCTAGAGATCTGGCTACGGGAGTCGGGGAGCTGTTTTTT
CSARDLATGVGELFF
>TRBJ1-1|TRBV4-1|TRBD1|-
TGCGCCAGCAGCCAAGTAGGTGACAGGGCGGGGAACACTGAAGCTTTCTTT
CASSQVGDRAGNTEAFF
>TRBJ2-4|TRBV3-1|-|many
TGTGCCAGCAGAAATACCGGGACCCATCTAGCCAAAAACATTCAGTACTTC
CASRNTGTHLAKNIQYF
>TRBJ2-1|TRBV2|TRBD2|-
TGTGCCAGCAGTGAAGAGACTAGCGGGAGCCTGAGCTCCTACAATGAGCAGTTCTTC
CASSEETSGSLSSYNEQFF
>TRBJ2-2|TRBV19|-|-
TGTGCCAGTATGGAAGGGGGGAGGACCGGGGAGCTGTTTTTT
CASMEGGRTGELFF
>TRBJ2-3|TRBV7-9|-|once
TGTGCCAGCAGCTTACGGCTAGCGACCACAGATACGCAGTATTTT
CASSLRLATTDTQYF
>TRBJ2-7|TRBV12-3/TRBV12-4|TRBD2|many
TGTGCCAGCAGTTTAGGCTGGAGCGGGAGAGTCTACGAGCAGTACTTC
CASSLGWSGRVYEQYF
>TRBJ2-5|TRBV10-3|-|-
TGTGCCATCAGTGGTGGGGGCCTTGGGGAGACCCAGTACTTC
CAISGGGLGETQYF
>TRBJ2-2|TRBV7-8|TRBD2|few
TGTGCCAGCAGCTTAGCCACTCCTAGCGGGAGGAGCACCGGGGAGCTGTTTTTT
CASSLATPSGRSTGELFF
>TRBJ2-3|TRBV7-2|TRBD2|few
TGTGCCAGCAGCCTAATGGCTCTAGCGGGTCGCACAGATACGCAGTATTTT
CASSLMALAGRTDTQYF
>TRBJ1-1|TRBV27|-|few
TGTGCCAGCAGCTCGAACCCCAACACTGAAGCTTTCTTT
CASSSNPNTEAFF
>TRBJ1-1|TRBV6-1|-|-
TGTGCCAGCCATTACGCTTCGAACACTGAAGCTTTCTTT
CASHYASNTEAFF
>TRBJ2-7|TRBV7-2|TRBD2|many
TGTGCCAGCAGTTTACTAGCGGGAGACCCCTACGAGCAGTACTTC
CASSLLAGDPYEQYF
>TRBJ2-3|TRBV2|-|few
TGTGCCAGCAGTGAAGGGACTCCACTTAGCACAGATACGCAGTATTTT
CASSEGTPLSTDTQYF
>TRBJ1-2|TRBV4-3|-|-
TGCGCCAGCGGCCCGGGCGTTAACTATGGCTACACCTTC
CASGPGVNYGYTF
>TRBJ1-4|TRBV6-4|-|-
TGTGCCAGCAGTTACTCCTGGAATCCGGACGAAAAACTGTTTTTT
CASSYSWNPDEKLFF
>TRBJ2-5|TRBV6-1|-|many
TGTGCCAGCACCCGGGACCTAAAAGAGACCCAGTACTTC
CASTRDLKETQYF
>TRBJ2-7|TRBV6-1|TRBD1|-
TGTGCCAGCAGAAGAGACCGGGACAGGGGATCCTACGAGCAGTACTTC
CASRRDRDRGSYEQYF
>TRBJ2-1|TRBV6-2/TRBV6-3|TRBD2|-
TGTGCCAGCAGTTACTCGCGGGAGGGCCCTTTCGATGAGCAGTTCTTC
CASSYSREGPFDEQFF
>TRBJ1-2|TRBV20-1|-|many
TGCAGTGCTAGTCACTACATCTATGGCTACACCTTC
CSASHYIYGYTF
>TRBJ1-1|TRBV5-1|TRBD1|few
TGCGCCAGCAGCCGCGGACAGGGGGCCCCCACTGAAGCTTTCTTT
CASSRGQGAPTEAFF
>TRBJ1-2|TRBV6-1|-|-
TGTGCCAGCAGCCCTGTCGAGGCAGTCAAAACCTATGGCTACACCTTC
CASSPVEAVKTYGYTF
>TRBJ1-1|TRBV27|-|few
TGTGCCAGCAGTTCTACAGGTTTTAACACTGAAGCTTTCTTT
CASSSTGFNTEAFF
>TRBJ1-1|TRBV29-1|-|-
TGCAGCGTTGAAAGGGACACAGCTGACACTGAAGCTTTCTTT
CSVERDTADTEAFF
>TRBJ2-7|TRBV30|-|few
TGTGCCTGGAATCGGGGTCACGAGCAGTACTTC
CAWNRGHEQYF
>TRBJ2-7|TRBV20-1|-|few
TGCAGTGCTAGAGATCTGGACAGATTTTCCTACGAGCAGTACTTC
CSARDLDRFSYEQYF